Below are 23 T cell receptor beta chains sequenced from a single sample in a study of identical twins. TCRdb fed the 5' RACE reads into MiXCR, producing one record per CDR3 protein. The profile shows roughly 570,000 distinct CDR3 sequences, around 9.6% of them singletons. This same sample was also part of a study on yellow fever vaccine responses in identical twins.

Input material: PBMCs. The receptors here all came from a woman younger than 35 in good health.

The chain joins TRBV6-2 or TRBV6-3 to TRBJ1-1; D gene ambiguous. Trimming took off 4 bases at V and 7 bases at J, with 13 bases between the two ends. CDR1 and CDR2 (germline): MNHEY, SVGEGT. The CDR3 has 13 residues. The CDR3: CASSSVPTGEAFF. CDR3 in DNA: TGTGCCAGCAGTTCCGTCCCAACGGGTGAAGCTTTCTTT.

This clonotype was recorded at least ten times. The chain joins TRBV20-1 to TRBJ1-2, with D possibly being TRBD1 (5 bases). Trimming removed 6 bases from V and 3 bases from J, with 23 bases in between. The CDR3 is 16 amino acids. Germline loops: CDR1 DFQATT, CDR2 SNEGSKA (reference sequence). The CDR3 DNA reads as TGCAGTGCGCAGGTGCCCCTGGGGGGGGTATACTATGGCTACACCTTC. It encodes CSAQVPLGGVYYGYTF.

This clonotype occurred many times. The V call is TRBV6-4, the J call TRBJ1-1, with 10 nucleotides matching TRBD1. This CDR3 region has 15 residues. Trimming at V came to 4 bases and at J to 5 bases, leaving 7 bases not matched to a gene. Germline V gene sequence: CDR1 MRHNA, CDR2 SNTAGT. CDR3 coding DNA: TGTGCCAGCAGTGCCTCAGGGACAGGGGTTACTGAAGCTTTCTTT. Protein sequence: CASSASGTGVTEAFF.

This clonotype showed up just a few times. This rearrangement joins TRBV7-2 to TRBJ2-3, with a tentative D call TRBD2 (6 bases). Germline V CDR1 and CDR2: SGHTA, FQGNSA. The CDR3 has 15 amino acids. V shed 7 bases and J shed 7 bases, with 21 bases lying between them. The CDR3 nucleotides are TGTGCCAGCATCAAAGCTGGGCGGGGTGGGCATACGCAGTATTTT. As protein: CASIKAGRGGHTQYF.

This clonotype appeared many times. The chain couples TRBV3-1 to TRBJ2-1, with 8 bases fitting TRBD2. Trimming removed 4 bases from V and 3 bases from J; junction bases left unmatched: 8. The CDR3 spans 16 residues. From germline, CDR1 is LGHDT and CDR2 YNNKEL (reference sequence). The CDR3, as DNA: TGTGCCAGCAGCCTCGATAGCGGGAAAGGCTACAATGAGCAGTTCTTC. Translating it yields CASSLDSGKGYNEQFF.

CDR3 in DNA: TGCAGTGCTAGCAAAAGGAGGGGACAGGGTCGTAACAATGAGCAGTTCTTC. Protein sequence: CSASKRRGQGRNNEQFF. The V gene is TRBV20-1, the J gene TRBJ2-1; 9 positions agree with TRBD1. J lost 5 bases, V lost 3 bases, and 14 bases had no gene match. CDR3 length: 17 residues. Germline V CDR1 and CDR2: DFQATT, SNEGSKA (reference sequence).

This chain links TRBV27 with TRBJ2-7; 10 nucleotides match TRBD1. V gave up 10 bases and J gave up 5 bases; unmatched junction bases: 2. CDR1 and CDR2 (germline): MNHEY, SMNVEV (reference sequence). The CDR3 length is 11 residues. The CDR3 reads CATGTGDEQYF. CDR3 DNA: TGTGCCACCGGGACAGGGGACGAGCAGTACTTC.

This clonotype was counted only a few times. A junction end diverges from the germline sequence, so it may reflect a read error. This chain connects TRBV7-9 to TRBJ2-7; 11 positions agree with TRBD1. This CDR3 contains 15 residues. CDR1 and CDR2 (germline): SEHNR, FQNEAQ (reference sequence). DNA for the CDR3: TGTGCCAGCAGCTTGGGACAGGGGGTCTCCAACGAGCAGTACTTC. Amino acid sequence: CASSLGQGVSNEQYF.

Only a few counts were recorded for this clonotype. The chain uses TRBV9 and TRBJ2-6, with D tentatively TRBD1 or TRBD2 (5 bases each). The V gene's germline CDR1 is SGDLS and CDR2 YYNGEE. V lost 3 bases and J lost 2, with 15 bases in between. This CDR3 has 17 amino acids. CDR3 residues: CASSGRRDQPGANVLTF. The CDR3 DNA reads TGTGCCAGCAGCGGGCGAAGGGACCAACCTGGGGCCAACGTCCTGACTTTC.

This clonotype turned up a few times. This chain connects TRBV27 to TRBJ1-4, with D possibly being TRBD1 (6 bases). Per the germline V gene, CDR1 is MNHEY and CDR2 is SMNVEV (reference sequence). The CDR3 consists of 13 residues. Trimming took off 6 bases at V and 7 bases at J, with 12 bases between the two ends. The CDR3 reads CASRRQDREKLFF. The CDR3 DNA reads TGTGCCAGCAGGAGACAGGATCGTGAAAAACTGTTTTTT.

This CDR3 is CASSLIGAGEQYF. The CDR3 DNA is TGCGCCAGCAGCTTGATTGGGGCAGGCGAGCAGTACTTC. The chain employs TRBV5-1 and TRBJ2-7; D is possibly TRBD1 (5 bases). V gave up 1 base and J gave up 6 bases, with 11 bases separating them. Germline loops: CDR1 SGHRS, CDR2 YFSETQ. This CDR3 has 13 amino acids. Drawing the rest from reference TRBV5-1 and TRBJ2-7, the complete variable domain is KAGVTQTPRYLIKTRGQQVTLSCSPISGHRSVSWYQQTPGQGLQFLFEYFSETQRNKGNFPGRFSGRQFSNSRSEMNVSTLELGDSALYLCASSLIGAGEQYFGPGTRLTVT.

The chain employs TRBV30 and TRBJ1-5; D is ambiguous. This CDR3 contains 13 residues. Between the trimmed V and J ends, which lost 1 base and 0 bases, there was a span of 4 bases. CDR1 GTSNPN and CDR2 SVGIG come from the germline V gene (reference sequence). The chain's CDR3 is CAWSESSNQPQHF. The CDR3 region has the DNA TGTGCCTGGAGTGAAAGTAGCAATCAGCCCCAGCATTTT.

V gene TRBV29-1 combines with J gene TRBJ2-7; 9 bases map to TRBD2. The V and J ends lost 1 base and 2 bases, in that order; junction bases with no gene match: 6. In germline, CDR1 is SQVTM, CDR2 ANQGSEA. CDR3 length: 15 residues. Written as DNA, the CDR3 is TGCAGCGTTGAAGGGATAGCGGGAGCGCCCTACGAGCAGTACTTC. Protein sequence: CSVEGIAGAPYEQYF.

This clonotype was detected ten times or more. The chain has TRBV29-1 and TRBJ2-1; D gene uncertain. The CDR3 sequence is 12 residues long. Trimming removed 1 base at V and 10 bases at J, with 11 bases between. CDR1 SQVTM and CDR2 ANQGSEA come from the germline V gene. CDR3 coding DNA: TGCAGCGTTGAAGTGTTGGGATTGGAGCAGTTCTTC. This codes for CSVEVLGLEQFF.

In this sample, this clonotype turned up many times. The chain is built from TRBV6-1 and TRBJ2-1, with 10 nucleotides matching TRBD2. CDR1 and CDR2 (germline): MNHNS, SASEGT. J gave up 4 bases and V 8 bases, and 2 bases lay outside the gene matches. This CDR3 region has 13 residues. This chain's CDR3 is CASGTSVYNEQFF. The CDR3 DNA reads TGTGCCAGCGGGACTAGCGTATACAATGAGCAGTTCTTC.

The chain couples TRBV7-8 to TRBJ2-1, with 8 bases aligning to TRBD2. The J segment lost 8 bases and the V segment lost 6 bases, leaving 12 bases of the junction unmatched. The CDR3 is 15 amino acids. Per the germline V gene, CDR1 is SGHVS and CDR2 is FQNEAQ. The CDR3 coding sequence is TGTGCCAGCAGATCCCATGACGGGAGGGCTGATGAGCAGTTCTTC. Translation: CASRSHDGRADEQFF. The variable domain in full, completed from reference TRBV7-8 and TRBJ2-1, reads GAGVSQSPRYKVAKRGQDVALRCDPISGHVSLFWYQQALGQGPEFLTYFQNEAQLDKSGLPSDRFFAERPEGSVSTLKIQRTQQEDSAVYLCASRSHDGRADEQFFGPGTRLTVL.

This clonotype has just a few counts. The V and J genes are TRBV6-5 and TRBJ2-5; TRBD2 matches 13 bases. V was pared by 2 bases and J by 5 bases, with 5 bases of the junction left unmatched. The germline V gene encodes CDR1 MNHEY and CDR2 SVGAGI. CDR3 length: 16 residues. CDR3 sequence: CASSYRTSGSGETQYF. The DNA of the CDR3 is TGTGCCAGCAGTTACCGGACTAGCGGGAGTGGGGAGACCCAGTACTTC.

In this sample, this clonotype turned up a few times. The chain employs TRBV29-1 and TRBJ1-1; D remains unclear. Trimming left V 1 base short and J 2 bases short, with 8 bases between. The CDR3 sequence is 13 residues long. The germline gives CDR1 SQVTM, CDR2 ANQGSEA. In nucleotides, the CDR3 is TGCAGCGTTGAAGCAGAGGTTAACACTGAAGCTTTCTTT. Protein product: CSVEAEVNTEAFF.

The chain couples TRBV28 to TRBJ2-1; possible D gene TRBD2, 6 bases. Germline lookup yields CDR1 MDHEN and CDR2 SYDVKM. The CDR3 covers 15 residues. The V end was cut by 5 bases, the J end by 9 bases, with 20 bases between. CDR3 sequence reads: CASSKTRGGAAEQFF. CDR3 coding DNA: TGTGCCAGCAGTAAAACCCGCGGAGGGGCGGCTGAGCAGTTCTTC.

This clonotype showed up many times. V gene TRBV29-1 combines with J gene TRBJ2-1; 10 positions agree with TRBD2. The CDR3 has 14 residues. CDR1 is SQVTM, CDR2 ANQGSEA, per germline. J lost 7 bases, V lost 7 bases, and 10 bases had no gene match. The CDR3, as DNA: TGCAGCGGCCACGGGACTAGCGTCTCGAATGAGCAGTTCTTC. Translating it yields CSGHGTSVSNEQFF.

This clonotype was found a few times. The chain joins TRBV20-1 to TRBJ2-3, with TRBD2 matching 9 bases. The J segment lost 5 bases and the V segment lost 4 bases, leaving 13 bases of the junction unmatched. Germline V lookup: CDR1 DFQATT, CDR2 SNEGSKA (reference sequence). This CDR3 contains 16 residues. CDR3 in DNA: TGCAGTGCTACCTTGGGGGTAGCGGGAGTTATAGATACGCAGTATTTT. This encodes CSATLGVAGVIDTQYF.

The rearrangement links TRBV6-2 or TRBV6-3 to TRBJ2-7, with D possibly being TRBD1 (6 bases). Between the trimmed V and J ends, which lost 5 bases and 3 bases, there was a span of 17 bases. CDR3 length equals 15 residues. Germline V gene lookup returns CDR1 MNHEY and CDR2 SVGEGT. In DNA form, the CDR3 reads TGTGCCAGCAGTCCCTTAGACAGGATAAGCTACGAGCAGTACTTC. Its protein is CASSPLDRISYEQYF.

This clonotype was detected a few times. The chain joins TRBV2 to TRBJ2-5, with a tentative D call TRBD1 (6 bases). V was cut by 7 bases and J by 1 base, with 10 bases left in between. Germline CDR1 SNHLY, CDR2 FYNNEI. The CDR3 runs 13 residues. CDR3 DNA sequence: TGTGCCAGCACCGAGGACAGCCAAGAGACCCAGTACTTC. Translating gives CASTEDSQETQYF.